The entry below gives a single T cell receptor beta chain sequence along with its context. The target of this receptor is not known. No clone much larger than this one lies a single base away; base qualities are absent. The sample belongs to a study of early T cells in non-severe SARS-CoV-2 infection (dated by TCRdb to the early 2020s). Looking at the study overall: Because TCR sequencing relied on bulk RNA taken from unsorted whole blood, pairing of alpha and beta chains was not possible. General findings and caveats noted by the study authors: VDJdb matching was skewed toward anti-spike CD8 responses, so virus-specific expansions were likely underestimated and private and CD4 specificities were missed.

This was a case-control study nested in a cohort of healthcare workers in London, UK, who had nasopharyngeal swab PCR tests and blood samples taken every week. Healthcare workers were recruited during the week of the UK lockdown, between 23 and 31 March 2020, and followed weekly for up to roughly 15 weeks. The library was generated by 5' RACE. Sequenced on a NextSeq 500. In the TCR library protocol, unique molecular identifiers were attached to individual cDNA molecules to correct for PCR bias and sequencing error. Both TCR alpha and beta chains were sequenced, and tight co-correlation was observed between alpha and beta sequence abundances in each sample. Under the source paper's analysis protocol: Decombinator V4 was used to annotate the V gene, J gene and CDR3 of the TCR sequences. Expanded TCRs were defined as changing significantly between any two time points under a Poisson model with p below 0.0001. TCR abundances were normalised to the total number of TCRs sequenced per sample and were expressed as counts per million. VDJdb, accessed 1 November 2021, was searched for CMV, EBV and SARS-CoV-2 annotated TCRs, excluding TCRs annotated for multiple antigens. TCRdb redid the processing of the public reads, applying fastp at Q25 and MiXCR, and retained in-frame beta chains. Rows with one shared CDR3 protein collapse into an entry with the most common genes and DNA. V and J calls and clone size were set by TCRdb, not the authors. Counted in this sample were fewer than 60,000 distinct CDR3 sequences; roughly 10% of them appeared once. The ten biggest clones cover 5.3% of the sample.

This receptor was taken from an adult who was a healthcare worker with PCR-confirmed SARS-CoV-2 infection or an uninfected control (not recorded which). The sample in question was whole blood, obtained at baseline.

The CDR3 region has the sequence CASSPLRVGAIYEQYF. The nucleotide sequence is TGTGCCAGCAGCCCCCTCCGGGTGGGGGCGATCTACGAGCAGTACTTC. The chain joins TRBV7-8 to TRBJ2-7; tentative D gene TRBD1, with 6 bases matching. As encoded in the germline V gene, CDR1 is SGHVS while CDR2 is FQNEAQ. The CDR3 runs 16 amino acids, cysteine and phenylalanine included. Of the read, only the CDR3 DNA is kept; its 48 bases are in frame from base 1. The germline ends are 20 bases apart after V is trimmed by 5 bases and J by 3 bases.